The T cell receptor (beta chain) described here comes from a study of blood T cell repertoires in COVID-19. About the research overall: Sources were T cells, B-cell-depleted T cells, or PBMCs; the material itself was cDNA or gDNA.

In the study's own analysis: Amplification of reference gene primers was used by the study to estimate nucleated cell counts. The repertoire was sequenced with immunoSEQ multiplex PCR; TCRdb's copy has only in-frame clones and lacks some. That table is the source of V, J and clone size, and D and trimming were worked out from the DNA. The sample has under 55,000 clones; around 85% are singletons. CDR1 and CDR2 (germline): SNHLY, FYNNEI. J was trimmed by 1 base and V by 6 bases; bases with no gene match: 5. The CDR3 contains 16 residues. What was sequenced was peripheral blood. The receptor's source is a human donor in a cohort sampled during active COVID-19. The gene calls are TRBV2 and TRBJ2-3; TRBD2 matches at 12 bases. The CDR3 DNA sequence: TGTGCCAGCAGAGGGACTAGCGGGCTAGGCACAGATACGCAGTATTTT. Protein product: CASRGTSGLGTDTQYF.